These 2 T cell receptor beta chains share one sample of origin, sequenced in a study of Ad26.COV2.S vaccination and SARS-CoV-2 variants. Treatment here: around 19 received Ad26.COV2.S at low or high dose, single or two shots; several received placebo; per-sample allocation not given. Samples came from day 63 after the first vaccine or placebo injection. Produced via immunoSEQ multiplex PCR; TCRdb's table is partial and in-frame only. The sample has about 320,000 clones; roughly 80% are singletons. The input for sequencing was peripheral blood, taken in a trial of Ad26.COV2.S vaccine versus placebo. The receptors shown here come from a person between 18 and 60 years old who received the Ad26.COV2.S COVID-19 vaccine or a placebo.

The rearrangement links TRBV9 to TRBJ2-3; no reliable D call. Germline CDR1 is SGDLS and CDR2 is YYNGEE. The CDR3 contains 12 residues. Trimming shortened V by 0 bases and J by 7 bases, and 6 bases separated the two germline ends. The CDR3 region has the DNA TGTGCCAGCAGCGTAGTGGGGAATACGCAGTATTTT. It translates to CASSVVGNTQYF.

The J gene is TRBJ2-7, the V gene TRBV18; possible D gene TRBD1, 5 bases. The CDR3 sequence is 15 residues long. The germline gives CDR1 KGHSH, CDR2 LQKENI. V was cut by 5 bases and J by 3 bases, with 17 bases left in between. DNA for the CDR3: TGTGCCAGCTCAGCCGGGTGGCAGGGAAACTACGAGCAGTACTTC. Translation gives CASSAGWQGNYEQYF. The complete variable domain, with remaining parts taken from reference TRBV18 and TRBJ2-7, reads NAGVMQNPRHLVRRRGQEARLRCSPMKGHSHVYWYRQLPEEGLKFMVYLQKENIIDESGMPKERFSAEFPKEGPSILRIQQVVRGDSAAYFCASSAGWQGNYEQYFGPGTRLTVT.